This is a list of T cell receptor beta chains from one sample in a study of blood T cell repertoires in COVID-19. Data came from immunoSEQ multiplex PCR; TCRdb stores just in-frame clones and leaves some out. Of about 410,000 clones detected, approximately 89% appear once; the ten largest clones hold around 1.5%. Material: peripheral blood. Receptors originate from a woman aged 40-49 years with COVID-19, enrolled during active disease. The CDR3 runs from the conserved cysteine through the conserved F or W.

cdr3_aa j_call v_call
CASSPPRVSEKLFF TRBJ1-4 TRBV18
CASSQDHNSNQPQHF TRBJ1-5 TRBV3-1/TRBV3-2
CASNLSGGLNYGYTF TRBJ1-2 TRBV5-5
CASSLLYGSGELFF TRBJ2-2 TRBV28
CASSMLTGPAGGMPLHF TRBJ1-6 TRBV19
CASSLGARQPQHF TRBJ1-5 TRBV6-5
CASSPKGAKKLFF TRBJ1-4 TRBV7-9
CASSYGRGFEQYF TRBJ2-7 TRBV6-6
CASSYLLNTEAFF TRBJ1-1 TRBV19
CASNGQGRTEAFF TRBJ1-1 TRBV6-5
CATDPGPQGYGYTF TRBJ1-2 TRBV5-5
CAWTIKSPRLAGGPEQFF TRBJ2-1 TRBV30
CASRRGMNTEAFF TRBJ1-1 TRBV12-3/TRBV12-4
CASSTLTGGNEKLFF TRBJ1-4 TRBV5-1
CASSHPELDTQYF TRBJ2-3 TRBV3-1/TRBV3-2
CASAQAPRGKLFF TRBJ1-4 TRBV3-1/TRBV3-2
CASSIRQNTEAFF TRBJ1-1 TRBV5-4
CASSLGSFEETQYF TRBJ2-5 TRBV5-1
CASSLAGGYTEAFF TRBJ1-1 TRBV5-1
CASSLRTGADSPLHF TRBJ1-6 TRBV5-1